The 16 T cell receptor beta chains in this list originate from one sample, sequenced in a study of blood T cell repertoires in COVID-19. The protocol was immunoSEQ multiplex PCR, while the TCRdb copy is restricted to in-frame clones and leaves out a portion. The sample lists some 190,000 clones, around 85% occurring once. The material sequenced was peripheral blood. The origin of the receptors is a man aged 55-75 years with acute or convalescent COVID-19.

Concerning this clone itself: At one end the junction does not follow the germline gene, possibly because of a read error. The chain has TRBV6-6 and TRBJ2-7; possible D gene TRBD2, 5 bases. Germline V CDR1 and CDR2: MNHNY, SVGAGI (reference sequence). The CDR3 has 11 residues. The CDR3 DNA follows: TGTGCCAGCAGTCTAGGAGGCTTCGCGGTCTTC. Translated, it gives CASSLGGFAVF.

The chain has TRBV5-1 and TRBJ2-3; tentative D call: TRBD2 (6 bases). This CDR3 has 14 residues. Trimming removed 7 bases at V and 2 bases at J, with 14 bases between. From germline, CDR1 is SGHRS and CDR2 YFSETQ. CDR3 DNA: TGCGCCAGCGTTAGCGGAGGGAACACAGATACGCAGTATTTT. Amino acid sequence: CASVSGGNTDTQYF.

V and J are TRBV19 and TRBJ1-1, with D uncertain. Trimming took off 7 bases at V and 5 bases at J, with 14 bases between the two ends. Germline CDR1 reads LNHDA; CDR2 reads SQIVND (reference sequence). The CDR3 covers 13 residues. CDR3 protein: CASIPYGETEAFF. CDR3 bases: TGTGCCAGTATTCCTTATGGGGAGACTGAAGCTTTCTTT.

The rearrangement joins TRBV3-1 (or the pseudogene TRBV3-2) to TRBJ2-7, with D perhaps TRBD2 (5 bases). Germline V lookup: CDR1 LGHDT, CDR2 YNNKEL (reference sequence). V was clipped by 4 bases and J by 2 bases, with 12 bases between them. CDR3 size: 14 residues. CDR3 bases: TGTGCCAGCAGCCGGGGAGACAACCCCTACGAGCAGTACTTC. Amino acid sequence: CASSRGDNPYEQYF.

V gene TRBV4-2 combines with J gene TRBJ2-7; 10 bases agree with TRBD2. Germline V gene sequence: CDR1 LGHNA, CDR2 YNFKEQ. There are 14 residues in the CDR3. J lost 3 bases, V lost 4 bases, and 3 bases had no gene match. The CDR3 DNA reads TGTGCCAGCAGCCCGGGACTAGCGTACTACGAGCAGTACTTC. Its protein is CASSPGLAYYEQYF.

This clone was seen a handful of times. This chain joins TRBV2 and TRBJ1-6; D is unresolved. This CDR3 region has 13 residues. V was trimmed by 7 bases and J by 7 bases, leaving 11 bases between them. Germline-derived CDR1 and CDR2 are SNHLY and FYNNEI. The CDR3 nucleotides read TGTGCCAGCATGGCTTCCCCCAATTCACCCCTCCACTTT. This gives the protein CASMASPNSPLHF.

V is TRBV9 and J is TRBJ2-7; 10 bases match TRBD2. Trimming took 3 bases from V and 6 from J; bases not matched to a gene: 9. The germline V gene has CDR1 SGDLS and CDR2 YYNGEE. The CDR3 consists of 15 residues. The CDR3 DNA reads as TGTGCCAGCAGCGCCACGGGGACTAGCGCATCCGAGCAGTACTTC. Translation: CASSATGTSASEQYF.

J is TRBJ1-5 and V is TRBV6-1, with 11 bases aligning to TRBD1. Germline CDR1 reads MNHNS; CDR2 reads SASEGT. The CDR3 has 16 residues. Trimming cost V 4 bases and J 7 bases; bases outside gene matches: 9. The CDR3 DNA reads as TGTGCCAGCAGTGGCCTGGACAGGGGGCAACGGCAGCCCCAGCATTTT. Translated: CASSGLDRGQRQPQHF.

The chain joins TRBV3-1 (or the pseudogene TRBV3-2) to TRBJ2-3; tentative D call: TRBD1 (6 bases). This CDR3 spans 17 amino acids. Trimming stripped 0 bases from V and 0 bases from J, with 13 bases between. In germline, CDR1 is LGHDT, CDR2 YNNKEL (reference sequence). The CDR3 spells CASSQDQQGPSTDTQYF. The CDR3 DNA is TGTGCCAGCAGCCAAGATCAACAGGGTCCTAGCACAGATACGCAGTATTTT.

The rearrangement links TRBV7-9 to TRBJ1-4, with 10 nucleotides matching TRBD1. The germline V gene has CDR1 SEHNR and CDR2 FQNEAQ (reference sequence). This CDR3 spans 19 amino acids. Trimming cost V 5 bases and J 2 bases; bases outside gene matches: 14. CDR3 residues: CASSKTPGQGGTTNEKLFF. In DNA, the CDR3 is TGTGCCAGCAGCAAAACACCCGGACAGGGGGGGACGACTAATGAAAAACTGTTTTTT.

The J gene is TRBJ2-1, the V gene TRBV12-3 or TRBV12-4; the D gene is possibly TRBD1 (5 bases). The CDR3 runs to 12 residues. The V and J ends lost 5 bases and 9 bases respectively, with 11 bases between them. As DNA, the CDR3 is TGTGCCAGCAGTCAAGGGGAAGGTGAGCAGTTCTTC. It specifies CASSQGEGEQFF.

With respect to this clone: At the DNA level, this CDR3 is encoded by other sequences in the same sample as well. The genes are TRBV6-5 and TRBJ1-5; tentatively, D is TRBD1 (6 bases). The germline V and J ends were trimmed by 5 bases and 0 bases, with 11 bases remaining between them. This CDR3 is 15 amino acids long. Germline V lookup: CDR1 MNHEY, CDR2 SVGAGI. In DNA, the CDR3 is TGTGCCAGCAGTCCCGGACAGACTAGCAATCAGCCCCAGCATTTT. It encodes CASSPGQTSNQPQHF.

The chain has TRBV28 and TRBJ2-1; 8 bases agree with TRBD2. After removal of 7 bases from V and 1 base from J, the junction contained 9 bases not matched to a gene. This CDR3 has 16 amino acids. Germline CDR1 MDHEN, CDR2 SYDVKM. CDR3: CASTLSGARSYNEQFF. CDR3 coding DNA: TGTGCCAGCACCCTTAGCGGGGCTCGTTCCTACAATGAGCAGTTCTTC.

In nucleotides, the CDR3 is TGTGCCAGCAGGGACAGCGAAAAGGGCTACACCTTC. Its translation is CASRDSEKGYTF. This chain connects TRBV28 to TRBJ1-2, with D possibly TRBD1 on 6 matching bases. The germline V gene has CDR1 MDHEN and CDR2 SYDVKM. The CDR3 runs to 12 residues. Trimming pared 6 bases from V and 8 bases from J, leaving 13 bases between.

The CDR3 region is CASSLGSLAGAGDTQYF. Written as DNA, the CDR3 is TGTGCCAGCAGCTTAGGGTCCTTAGCGGGAGCAGGAGATACGCAGTATTTT. The genes are TRBV7-2 and TRBJ2-3, with 9 bases lining up with TRBD2. CDR1 and CDR2 (germline): SGHTA, FQGNSA. CDR3 length equals 17 residues. V lost 1 base and J lost 5; bases outside the gene matches: 10.

The V gene is TRBV12-3 or TRBV12-4, the J gene TRBJ2-1; D unresolved. The CDR3 covers 12 residues. Trimming pared 5 bases from V and 6 bases from J, leaving 8 bases between. The CDR3 here is CASSVGTNEQFF. DNA of the CDR3: TGTGCCAGCAGTGTGGGCACCAATGAGCAGTTCTTC.